The 30 T cell receptor beta chains below were found in one sample sequenced in a study of regulatory T cells in long-lasting Graves disease. Libraries of TCR beta came from iRepertoire HTBI primers plus Arm-PCR of CDR3 regions. TCRdb reprocessed the multiplex PCR reads via MiXCR and lists one record per CDR3 protein. The sample gives approximately 300,000 distinct CDR3 sequences, 18% of which show up once; around 36% is in the top ten. Indicated time point: newly diagnosed GD, antithyroid drugs for less than 3 months. PBMCs were the source of the RNA used for TCR sequencing. The specimen comprised peripheral blood mononuclear cells (PBMCs), sampled at new diagnosis, from a patient treated with antithyroid drugs. Every receptor here comes from a female donor with Graves disease.

As regards this clonotype: This probably arose from a read error, given a far larger clone one base away. V and J are TRBV7-2 and TRBJ1-2, with D perhaps TRBD1 (5 bases). Germline lookup yields CDR1 SGHTA and CDR2 FQGNSA. The length of the CDR3 is 14 residues. The chain's CDR3 is CASSSLGGAYGHTF. CDR3 coding DNA: TGTGCCAGCAGCTCGCTTGGCGGGGCCTATGGCCACACCTTC. The variable domain in full, completed from reference TRBV7-2 and TRBJ1-2, reads GAGVSQSPSNKVTEKGKDVELRCDPISGHTALYWYRQSLGQGLEFLIYFQGNSAPDKSGLPSDRFSAERTGGSVSTLTIQRTQQEDSAVYLCASSSLGGAYGHTFGSGTRLTVV.

This clonotype occurred a few times. The chain joins TRBV10-3 to TRBJ1-1; possible D gene TRBD1, 5 bases. This CDR3 has 13 residues. Germline values: CDR1 ENHRY, CDR2 SYGVKD. V lost 0 bases and J lost 7, with 9 bases in between. As DNA, the CDR3 is TGTGCCATCAGTGAGTCGAGGGACCTTGAAGCTTTCTTT. This codes for CAISESRDLEAFF.

This clonotype has ten or more counts. The chain employs TRBV28 and TRBJ2-7; TRBD1 matches at 9 bases. Germline lookup yields CDR1 MDHEN and CDR2 SYDVKM. V shed 8 bases and J 4 bases; nucleotides not matched to a gene: 15. The CDR3 has 16 amino acids. The CDR3 DNA follows: TGTGCCAGCGGAGAGCCCTACAGGGGGCGATGGTACGAGCAGTACTTC. Its protein product is CASGEPYRGRWYEQYF.

This clonotype came up many times. The rearrangement uses TRBV12-3 or TRBV12-4 and TRBJ2-1; D is perhaps TRBD2 (7 bases). Trimming pared 7 bases from V and 8 bases from J, leaving 12 bases between. CDR3 length: 12 residues. CDR3 DNA: TGTGCCAGCACCCAGGGGAGGGATGAGCAGTTCTTC. Translated, it gives CASTQGRDEQFF.

This clonotype has at least ten counts. V gene TRBV27 combines with J gene TRBJ2-5; D is uncertain. The germline V gene has CDR1 MNHEY and CDR2 SMNVEV (reference sequence). The CDR3 covers 12 residues. Trimming took 6 bases from V and 2 from J, leaving 7 bases between them. Written as DNA, the CDR3 is TGTGCCAGCAGACCTATGCAAGAGACCCAGTACTTC. It codes for CASRPMQETQYF.

The table lists this clonotype with many counts. This chain connects TRBV6-1 to TRBJ2-7; D possibly corresponds to TRBD1 (6 bases). V was cut by 7 bases and J by 3 bases, with 10 bases left in between. The CDR3 is 12 residues long. The germline V gene encodes CDR1 MNHNS and CDR2 SASEGT. The CDR3 spells CASKSGDYEQYF. The CDR3, as DNA: TGTGCCAGCAAATCAGGGGACTACGAGCAGTACTTC.

This clonotype has at least ten counts. V and J are TRBV27 and TRBJ2-7, with 11 bases identical to TRBD2. Germline CDR1 is MNHEY and CDR2 is SMNVEV (reference sequence). V lost 5 bases and J lost 5; bases outside the gene matches: 8. This CDR3 has 15 amino acids. The CDR3: CASSPILAGAHEQYF. The DNA of the CDR3 is TGTGCCAGCAGTCCGATACTAGCGGGGGCGCACGAGCAGTACTTC.

This sequence joins TRBV6-9 and TRBJ2-5; 10 bases line up with TRBD2. The CDR3 is made up of 15 amino acids. Germline V gives CDR1 MNHGY, CDR2 SVAAGI. Trimming at V came to 4 bases and at J to 6 bases, leaving 8 bases not matched to a gene. The CDR3 protein is CASSSAGTSVKTQYF. The CDR3 DNA sequence: TGTGCCAGCAGTTCCGCCGGGACTAGCGTGAAGACCCAGTACTTC.

This chain connects TRBV2 to TRBJ1-5, with 8 bases that match TRBD1. The CDR3 is made up of 13 amino acids. CDR1 is SNHLY, CDR2 FYNNEI, per germline. The J segment lost 7 bases and the V segment lost 4 bases, leaving 3 bases of the junction unmatched. The CDR3 spells CASSGTGLQPQHF. The CDR3 nucleotides read TGTGCCAGCAGTGGGACAGGGTTACAGCCCCAGCATTTT.

The sample holds many counts of this clonotype. The chain combines TRBV2 with TRBJ1-5; TRBD1 might be the D (5 bases). CDR1 SNHLY and CDR2 FYNNEI come from the germline V gene. The CDR3 extends over 13 amino acids. Trimming stripped 8 bases from V and 6 bases from J, with 14 bases between. CDR3: CASRGGVSQPQHF. The CDR3 DNA follows: TGTGCCAGCCGGGGGGGGGTCAGTCAGCCCCAGCATTTT. Full variable domain (rest looked up from reference TRBV2 and TRBJ1-5): EPEVTQTPSHQVTQMGQEVILRCVPISNHLYFYWYRQILGQKVEFLVSFYNNEISEKSEIFDDQFSVERPDGSNFTLKIRSTKLEDSAMYFCASRGGVSQPQHFGDGTRLSIL.

On this clonotype: Just one base apart from a much larger clone, this may be a read error. This chain links TRBV7-9 with TRBJ2-7; TRBD2 might be the D (6 bases). The CDR3 sequence is 14 residues long. CDR1 and CDR2 from the germline V gene are SEHNR and FQNEAQ (reference sequence). This CDR3 is CVSSSEGRIYEQYF. The CDR3, as DNA: TGTGTCAGCAGCTCCGAGGGGAGGATTTACGAGCAGTACTTC. Combining the CDR3 with reference TRBV7-9 and TRBJ2-7 gives the whole variable domain DTGVSQNPRHKITKRGQNVTFRCDPISEHNRLYWYRQTLGQGPEFLTYFQNEAQLEKSRLLSDRFSAERPKGSFSTLEIQRTEQGDSAMYLCVSSSEGRIYEQYFGPGTRLTVT.

A few counts support this clonotype. This sequence may be a read error, since a much larger clone differs from it by one base. The chain links TRBV5-1 to TRBJ2-7, with a tentative D call TRBD1 (6 bases). The germline V gene encodes CDR1 SGHRS and CDR2 YFSETQ. CDR3 length: 13 amino acids. CDR3 in amino acids: CASSFRDTYEQCF. The DNA of the CDR3 is TGCGCCAGCAGCTTCCGGGACACCTACGAGCAGTGCTTC.

This clonotype was counted a few times. The rearrangement links TRBV11-3 to TRBJ1-5, with D possibly matching TRBD1 (5 bases). CDR3 length: 15 amino acids. Germline CDR1 is SGHNT and CDR2 is YENEEA. The germline V and J ends were trimmed by 5 bases and 2 bases, with 13 bases remaining between them. CDR3 in amino acids: CASSDRGAGNQPQHF. DNA for the CDR3: TGTGCCAGCAGCGACCGGGGCGCGGGCAATCAGCCCCAGCATTTT.

This clonotype was seen ten or more times. The rearrangement joins TRBV13 to TRBJ1-5; possibly TRBD1 for D (5 bases). Deletions cut 6 bases from V and 7 bases from J, with 16 bases between. The CDR3 extends over 14 amino acids. In germline, CDR1 is PRHDT, CDR2 FYEKMQ (reference sequence). The CDR3 protein is CASSIGGGKQPQHF. CDR3 nucleotide sequence: TGTGCCAGCAGTATAGGTGGGGGAAAGCAGCCCCAGCATTTT.

Many counts were recorded for this clonotype. The V gene is TRBV11-3, the J gene TRBJ2-1; 7 bases line up with TRBD1. The V gene's germline CDR1 is SGHNT and CDR2 YENEEA. The CDR3 is made up of 13 amino acids. With 7 bases clipped from V and 9 bases from J, the junction kept 9 bases outside the gene matches. The CDR3 coding sequence is TGTGCCAGCAACTTCGACAGGGCCGGTGAGCAGTTCTTC. It yields the protein CASNFDRAGEQFF.

This clonotype was detected ten times or more. V gene TRBV27 combines with J gene TRBJ1-2; no reliable D call. The CDR3 is 16 residues long. Germline V gives CDR1 MNHEY, CDR2 SMNVEV (reference sequence). V was shortened by 0 bases and J by 4 bases, with 15 bases between the two germline ends. CDR3 DNA sequence: TGTGCCAGCAGTTTATCGATCGAACAACCGCGCTATGGCTACACCTTC. The encoded protein is CASSLSIEQPRYGYTF.

This clonotype has a count of ten or more. J is TRBJ2-5 and V is TRBV2; D is unclear. The CDR3 spans 12 residues. In germline, CDR1 is SNHLY, CDR2 FYNNEI. V lost 8 bases to trimming and J lost 2 bases, with 9 bases between them. The CDR3: CASLGPQETQYF. The CDR3 DNA is TGTGCCAGCCTCGGCCCTCAAGAGACCCAGTACTTC.

This clonotype was counted many times. The rearrangement uses TRBV5-6 and TRBJ2-3, with 10 bases that match TRBD2. The length of the CDR3 is 16 residues. Germline lookup yields CDR1 SGHDT and CDR2 YYEEEE. Losses at the gene ends were 4 bases for V and 8 bases for J; bases not matched to a gene: 13. The CDR3 spells CASSPRWLAGVSTQYF. CDR3 bases: TGTGCCAGCAGCCCCCGGTGGCTAGCGGGAGTGTCTACGCAGTATTTT.

This chain uses TRBV28 with TRBJ2-3; D remains ambiguous. V lost 4 bases, J lost 4 bases, and 9 bases lay in between. The CDR3 loop spans 13 amino acids. Germline values: CDR1 MDHEN, CDR2 SYDVKM. The CDR3 region has the DNA TGTGCCAGCAGTTCGCCTGGGGCAGATACGCAGTATTTT. This encodes CASSSPGADTQYF.

This clonotype was seen many times. A read error may produce the germline difference seen at one junction end. The J gene is TRBJ2-1, the V gene TRBV7-7; 14 positions match TRBD2. Germline V lookup: CDR1 SSHAT, CDR2 FNYEAQ (reference sequence). This CDR3 spans 17 amino acids. This CDR3 reads CASSMGLAGVPSNEQFF. CDR3 DNA: TGTGCTAGCAGCATGGGACTAGCGGGGGTGCCCTCCAATGAGCAGTTCTTC.

This clonotype was seen ten or more times. The chain is built from TRBV29-1 and TRBJ2-5; 7 nucleotides line up with TRBD1. Germline CDR1 SQVTM, CDR2 ANQGSEA. After removal of 5 bases from V and 1 base from J, the junction contained 13 bases not matched to a gene. The CDR3 contains 16 residues. DNA of the CDR3: TGCAGCGTTATTTCCCAGACAGGGATGAGCCAAGAGACCCAGTACTTC. Translating gives CSVISQTGMSQETQYF.

This clonotype came up many times. The chain joins TRBV5-5 to TRBJ2-5; D is possibly TRBD1 or TRBD2 (6 bases each). This CDR3 comprises 18 residues. Germline CDR1 SGHKS, CDR2 YYEKEE (reference sequence). The V gene lost 4 bases and the J gene lost 4 bases, with 26 bases spanning the gap. The CDR3, as DNA: TGTGCCAGCAGCCCAACCCTCCCCAGGGGTGGGGGAGGAGAGACCCAGTACTTC. Protein product: CASSPTLPRGGGGETQYF.

This clonotype has ten or more counts. The J gene is TRBJ2-4, the V gene TRBV5-6, with D possibly being TRBD1 or TRBD2 (5 bases each). The V end lost 0 bases, the J end lost 0 bases, and 13 bases lay between the germline ends. The germline CDR1 and CDR2 sequences are SGHDT and YYEEEE. There are 17 residues in the CDR3. CDR3 protein: CASSLVTEGAAKNIQYF. The CDR3 DNA reads TGTGCCAGCAGCTTGGTGACAGAGGGTGCAGCCAAAAACATTCAGTACTTC.

This clonotype was recorded many times. The chain recombines TRBV9 with TRBJ2-1; D is undetermined. In germline, CDR1 is SGDLS, CDR2 YYNGEE. Trimming removed 0 bases from V and 0 bases from J, with 7 bases in between. The CDR3 totals 15 residues. Written as DNA, the CDR3 is TGTGCCAGCAGCGTAGGAGACGGCTCCTACAATGAGCAGTTCTTC. It yields the protein CASSVGDGSYNEQFF.

The table lists this clonotype with many counts. J is TRBJ1-5 and V is TRBV10-3, with TRBD1 as a possible D gene (6 bases). The germline CDR1 and CDR2 sequences are ENHRY and SYGVKD. The CDR3 runs 16 residues. The V end was cut by 6 bases, the J end by 11 bases, with 26 bases between. The CDR3 nucleotides are TGTGCCATCAGCTCTACGACAGGTTCGGAGCATTTGACCCAGCATTTT. This gives the protein CAISSTTGSEHLTQHF.

This clonotype showed up many times. This chain joins TRBV28 and TRBJ2-1; 9 bases line up with TRBD1. Trimming removed 6 bases from V and 9 bases from J; junction bases left unmatched: 21. The CDR3 covers 18 residues. Germline V lookup: CDR1 MDHEN, CDR2 SYDVKM. The CDR3 loop reads CASSSTLPGQGHFGEQFF. The CDR3 DNA is TGTGCCAGCAGCTCTACACTCCCGGGACAGGGTCATTTCGGTGAGCAGTTCTTC.

This chain connects TRBV18 to TRBJ2-3; the D gene is possibly TRBD2 (5 bases). The V and J ends lost 3 bases and 2 bases respectively, with 18 bases between them. There are 17 residues in the CDR3. Germline CDR1 is KGHSH and CDR2 is LQKENI. The CDR3 DNA follows: TGTGCCAGCTCACCCCCGATATATGAGGGCAACACAGATACGCAGTATTTT. This codes for CASSPPIYEGNTDTQYF.

This clonotype was detected many times. The V gene is TRBV5-4, the J gene TRBJ2-1; the D gene is possibly TRBD2 (7 bases). Germline CDR1 is SGHNT and CDR2 is YYREEE (reference sequence). CDR3 length: 16 amino acids. Trimming left V 3 bases short and J 8 bases short, with 21 bases between. CDR3 residues: CASSSTQGRALDEQFF. The DNA for the CDR3 is TGTGCCAGCAGCTCGACGCAGGGGAGGGCCTTAGATGAGCAGTTCTTC.

V gene TRBV5-1 combines with J gene TRBJ1-1; the D gene is possibly TRBD1 (5 bases). Trimming stripped 5 bases from V and 5 bases from J, with 19 bases between. The CDR3 covers 15 residues. From germline, CDR1 is SGHRS and CDR2 YFSETQ. CDR3 in amino acids: CASRRGQSARTEAFF. CDR3 DNA: TGCGCCAGCAGACGTGGACAAAGCGCACGGACTGAAGCTTTCTTT.

Turning to this clonotype: A clone one base away is much larger, so this may be a read error. V usage is TRBV4-1 and J usage is TRBJ2-1; 9 bases line up with TRBD2. The germline CDR1 and CDR2 sequences are MGHRA and YSYEKL. Trimming cost V 4 bases and J 6 bases; bases outside gene matches: 4. This CDR3 spans 14 amino acids. The CDR3 sequence is CASSRRLAVNEQFF. CDR3 nucleotides: TGCGCCAGCAGCCGCCGACTAGCGGTCAATGAGCAGTTCTTC.